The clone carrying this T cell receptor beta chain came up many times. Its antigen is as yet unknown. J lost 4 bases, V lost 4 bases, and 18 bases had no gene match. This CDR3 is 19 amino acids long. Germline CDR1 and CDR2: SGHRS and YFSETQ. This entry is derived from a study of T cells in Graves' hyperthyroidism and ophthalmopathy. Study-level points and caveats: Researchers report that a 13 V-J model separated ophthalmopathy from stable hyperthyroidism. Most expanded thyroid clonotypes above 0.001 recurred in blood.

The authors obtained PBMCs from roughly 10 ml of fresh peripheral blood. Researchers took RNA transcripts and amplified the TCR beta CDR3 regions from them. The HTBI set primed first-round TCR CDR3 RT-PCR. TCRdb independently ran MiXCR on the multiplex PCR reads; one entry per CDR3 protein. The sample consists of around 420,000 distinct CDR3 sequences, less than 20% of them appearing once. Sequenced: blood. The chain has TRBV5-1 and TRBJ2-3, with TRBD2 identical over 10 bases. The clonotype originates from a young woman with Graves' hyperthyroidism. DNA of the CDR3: TGCGCCAGCAGCCCACGGGGTAGCGGGAGGCTCAGACCGGCAGATACGCAGTATTTT. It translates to CASSPRGSGRLRPADTQYF.